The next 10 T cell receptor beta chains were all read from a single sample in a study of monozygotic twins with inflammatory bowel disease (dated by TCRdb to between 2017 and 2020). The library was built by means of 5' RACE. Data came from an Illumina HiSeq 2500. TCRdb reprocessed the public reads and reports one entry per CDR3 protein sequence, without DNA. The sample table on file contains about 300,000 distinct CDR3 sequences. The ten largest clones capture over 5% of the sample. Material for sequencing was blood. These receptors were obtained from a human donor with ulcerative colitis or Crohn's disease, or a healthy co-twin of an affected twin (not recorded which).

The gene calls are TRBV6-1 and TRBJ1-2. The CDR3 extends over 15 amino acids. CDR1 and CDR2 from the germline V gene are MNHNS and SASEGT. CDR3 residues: CASSDSFGLGYGYTF.

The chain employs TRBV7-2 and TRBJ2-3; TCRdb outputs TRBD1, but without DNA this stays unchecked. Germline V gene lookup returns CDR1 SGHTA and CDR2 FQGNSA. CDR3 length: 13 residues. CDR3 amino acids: CASSFWVGGTQYF.

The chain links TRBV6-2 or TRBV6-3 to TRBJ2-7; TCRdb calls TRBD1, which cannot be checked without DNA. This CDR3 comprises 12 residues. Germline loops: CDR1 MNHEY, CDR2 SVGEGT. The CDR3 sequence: CASGQSHYEQYF.

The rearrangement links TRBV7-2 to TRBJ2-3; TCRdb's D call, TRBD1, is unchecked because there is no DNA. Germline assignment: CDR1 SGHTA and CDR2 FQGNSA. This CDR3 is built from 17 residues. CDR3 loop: CASSSWDKVGATDTQYF.

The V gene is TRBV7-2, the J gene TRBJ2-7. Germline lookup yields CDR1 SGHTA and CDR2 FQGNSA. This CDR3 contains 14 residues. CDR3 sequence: CASSLGGSTYEQYF.

CDR3 loop: CASSLENTGTARTDTQYF. The V call is TRBV7-8, the J call TRBJ2-3; no DNA is available, so the TRBD1 call from TCRdb remains unchecked. Germline V CDR1 and CDR2: SGHVS, FQNEAQ. The CDR3 loop spans 18 amino acids.

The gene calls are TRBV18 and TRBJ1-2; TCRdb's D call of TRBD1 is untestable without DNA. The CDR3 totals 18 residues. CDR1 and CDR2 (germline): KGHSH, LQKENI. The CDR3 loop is CASSPVMQRQGEGYGYTF.

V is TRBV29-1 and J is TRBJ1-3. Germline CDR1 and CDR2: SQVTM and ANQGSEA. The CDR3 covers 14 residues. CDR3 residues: CSVNPFGSGNTIYF.

The chain's CDR3 is CASSLTGSGEQFF. J is TRBJ2-1 and V is TRBV12-3 or TRBV12-4; as DNA is missing, the TRBD1 call by TCRdb cannot be tested. The CDR3 loop spans 13 amino acids.

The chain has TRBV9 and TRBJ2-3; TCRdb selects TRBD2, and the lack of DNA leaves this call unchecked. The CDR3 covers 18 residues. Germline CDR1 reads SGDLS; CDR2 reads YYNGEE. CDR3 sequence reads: CASSSRLSGGSRTDTQYF.